This T cell receptor (beta chain) was captured in a study of technical replicates of blood from a few donors. The table came from immunoSEQ multiplex PCR; TCRdb's copy has only in-frame clones and leaves some out. The sample has around 60,000 clones; 92% are singletons. V dropped 5 bases and J dropped 7 bases, with 13 bases sitting between them. Germline CDR1 and CDR2: SGHVS and FNYEAQ. The CDR3 has 13 residues. This receptor was obtained from a human donor in good health. Some clones in this sample may be carry-over from other donors' samples. The chain links TRBV7-6 to TRBJ2-3; D may be TRBD2 (7 bases). The source material was PBMCs. Here the CDR3 reads CASSPGGAYTQYF. CDR3 nucleotides: TGTGCCAGCAGCCCGGGGGGCGCTTATACGCAGTATTTT.